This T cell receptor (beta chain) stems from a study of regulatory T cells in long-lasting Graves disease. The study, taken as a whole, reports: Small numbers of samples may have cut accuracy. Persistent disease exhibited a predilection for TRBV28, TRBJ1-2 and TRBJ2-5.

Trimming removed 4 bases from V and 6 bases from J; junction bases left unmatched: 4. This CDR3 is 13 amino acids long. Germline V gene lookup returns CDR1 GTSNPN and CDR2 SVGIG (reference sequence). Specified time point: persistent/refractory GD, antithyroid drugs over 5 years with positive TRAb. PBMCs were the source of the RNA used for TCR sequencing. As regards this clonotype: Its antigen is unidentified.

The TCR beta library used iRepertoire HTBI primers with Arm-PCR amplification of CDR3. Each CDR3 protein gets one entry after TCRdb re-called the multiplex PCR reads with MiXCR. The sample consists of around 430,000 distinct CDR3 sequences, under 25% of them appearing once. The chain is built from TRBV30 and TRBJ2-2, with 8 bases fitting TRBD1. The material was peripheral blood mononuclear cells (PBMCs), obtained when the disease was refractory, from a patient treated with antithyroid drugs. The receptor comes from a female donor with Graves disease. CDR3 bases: TGTGCCTGGACAGGGGGCTTGCCCGGGGAGCTGTTTTTT. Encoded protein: CAWTGGLPGELFF. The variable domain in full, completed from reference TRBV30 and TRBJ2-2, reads SQTIHQWPATLVQPVGSPLSLECTVEGTSNPNLYWYRQAAGRGLQLLFYSVGIGQISSEVPQNLSASRPQDRQFILSSKKLLLSDSGFYLCAWTGGLPGELFFGEGSRLTVL.